This T cell receptor (beta chain) was captured by sequencing in a study of cytomegalovirus exposure and HLA in healthy donors. At the level of the study: Approximately 80 million unique TCRs from HLA-typed donors were held in an early data release.

There are 12 residues in the CDR3. Trimming shortened V by 2 bases and J by 10 bases, and 9 bases separated the two germline ends. Germline V lookup: CDR1 LGHNA, CDR2 YNFKEQ. Remarks on this clone: Antigen: not known.

General observations from the study: Most TCR sequences were rare, but some public TCRs occurred in many donors. Accurate prediction of HLA-A and HLA-B alleles (for most subjects) was reportedly achieved from TCR beta sequences. Within the data, a cluster of highly shared sequence variants was likely a sequencing artifact.

The PCR used 60 Vbeta and 13 Jbeta primers. Produced via immunoSEQ multiplex PCR; TCRdb's table is partial and in-frame only. The sample yields about 230,000 clones, around nine tenths seen once. The receptor comes from a woman aged 18-30 years in good health and CMV-seronegative. The chain recombines TRBV4-2 with TRBJ2-1; the D gene is possibly TRBD2 (6 bases). Sequenced input: PBMCs. CDR3 amino acids: CASSQLAAEQFF. DNA of the CDR3: TGTGCCAGCAGCCAATTAGCGGCAGAGCAGTTCTTC.